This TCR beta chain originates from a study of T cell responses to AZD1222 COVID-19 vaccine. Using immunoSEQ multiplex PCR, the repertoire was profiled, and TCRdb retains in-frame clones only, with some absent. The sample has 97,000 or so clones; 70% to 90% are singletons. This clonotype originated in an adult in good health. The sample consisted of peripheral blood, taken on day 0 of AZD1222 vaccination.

DNA for the CDR3: TGTGCCAGCAGCTTAGCGTGGGGGGCTGGTCAGCCCCAGCATTTT. Residues: CASSLAWGAGQPQHF. The chain combines TRBV7-8 with TRBJ1-5; tentative D call: TRBD1 (6 bases). CDR1 is SGHVS and CDR2 is FQNEAQ in the germline V gene. The CDR3 extends over 15 amino acids. Trimming shortened V by 0 bases and J by 6 bases, and 12 bases separated the two germline ends.